The rows below give T cell receptor beta chains drawn from one sample of a study of regulatory T cells in long-lasting Graves disease. TCRdb processed the multiplex PCR reads anew with MiXCR; each CDR3 protein has one entry. The table lists roughly 510,000 distinct CDR3 sequences, roughly 15% of them singletons, with about 12% in the top ten. These same data were also listed under a study on T cells in Graves' hyperthyroidism and ophthalmopathy.

Source: peripheral blood mononuclear cells (PBMCs), taken at new diagnosis, from a patient treated with antithyroid drugs. The receptor set was obtained from a man aged 18 to 35 with Graves disease. Both conserved end residues are part of each CDR3. D genes are given only for firm matches. Expanded clones get a size class; other rows say once, few or many, or leave the size out.

j_call,v_call,d_call,clone_size,cdr3_nt,cdr3_aa
TRBJ2-1,TRBV12-3/TRBV12-4,-,many,TGTGCCAGCAGTTTAGGGGCTAGCGCCCATGAGCAGTTCTTC,CASSLGASAHEQFF
TRBJ1-3,TRBV5-4,-,few,TGTGCCAGCGCCTGGGGCAGCTCTGGAAACACCATATATTTT,CASAWGSSGNTIYF
TRBJ2-2,TRBV6-1,-,many,TGTGCCAGCAGTGAAGGGTTCCCAGGGGAGCTGTTTTTT,CASSEGFPGELFF
TRBJ2-1,TRBV30,TRBD2,many,TGTGCCTGGAGTATGGTGCGGACTAGCGGGAGTCACAATGAGCAGTTCTTC,CAWSMVRTSGSHNEQFF
TRBJ2-2,TRBV2,TRBD2,many,TGTGCCAGCAGTGAGAGCGGGGCGAACACCGGGGAGCTGTTTTTT,CASSESGANTGELFF
TRBJ1-5,TRBV3-1,-,many,TGTGCCAGCAGCCAAGATACACGTAGCAATCAGCCCCAGCATTTT,CASSQDTRSNQPQHF
TRBJ2-7,TRBV6-1,TRBD2,many,TGTGCCAGCAGTGAAGCGGAAGGCGGTGAGAGCGGGAGTGGTTACGAGCAGTACTTC,CASSEAEGGESGSGYEQYF
TRBJ2-1,TRBV18,TRBD2,many,TGTGCCAGCTCACCAGGTTCTGTGGCGGGAGATTACAATGAGCAGTTCTTC,CASSPGSVAGDYNEQFF
TRBJ2-6,TRBV29-1,-,-,TGCAGCGTCCTCCTCGGGTCAGGGGCCAACGTCCTGACTTTC,CSVLLGSGANVLTF
TRBJ2-3,TRBV7-3,-,many,TGTGCCAGCAGCTTGGGAGAGCAAGATACGCAGTATTTT,CASSLGEQDTQYF
TRBJ2-7,TRBV27,TRBD2,-,TGTGCCAGCAGTCGGTCTATAGCGGGTCCGACCTACGAGCAGTACTTC,CASSRSIAGPTYEQYF
TRBJ2-5,TRBV20-1,-,many,TGCAGTGCTAGACCCATGGACGCGAACCAAGAGACCCAGTACTTC,CSARPMDANQETQYF
TRBJ1-2,TRBV7-2,TRBD1,few,TGTGCCAGCAGCTCCAGGACAGGGAGCTCAGCTAACTATGGCTACACCTTC,CASSSRTGSSANYGYTF
TRBJ2-7,TRBV2,TRBD1,once,TGTGCCAGCATGTGGACAGGAATGTACGAGCAGTACTTC,CASMWTGMYEQYF
TRBJ2-5,TRBV20-1,TRBD2,few,TGCAGTGCTAGAGAGGGGACTAGCGGAGCCCAAGAGTACTTC,CSAREGTSGAQEYF
TRBJ2-2,TRBV12-3/TRBV12-4,-,many,TGTGCCAGCAGCCCTTGGGTGGGCGGGGAGCTGTTTTTT,CASSPWVGGELFF
TRBJ1-2,TRBV6-1,-,many,TGTGCCAGCAGTGAAGCCCCTCGTGCGGGTGGCTACACCTTC,CASSEAPRAGGYTF
TRBJ2-7,TRBV7-9,-,many,TGTGCCAGCGCGGACGCGATTGGGTACGAGCAGTACTTC,CASADAIGYEQYF
TRBJ2-7,TRBV20-1,TRBD2,-,TGCAGTGCTAGTAAGAGCGGGAGGGCCTCCGAGCAGTACTTC,CSASKSGRASEQYF
TRBJ1-5,TRBV20-1,-,many,TGCAGTGCTAGGGGGAGCAATCAGCCCCAGCATTTT,CSARGSNQPQHF
TRBJ2-1,TRBV7-7,TRBD2,-,TGTGCTAGCAGCCCTAGCGGGGCCTACAATGAGCAGTTCTTC,CASSPSGAYNEQFF
TRBJ2-1,TRBV28,-,many,TGTGCCAGCAGTTTATTCAATGAGCAGTTCTTC,CASSLFNEQFF
TRBJ2-7,TRBV20-1,-,few,TGCAGTGCTAAGGCAGGGACCTACGAGCAGTACTTC,CSAKAGTYEQYF
TRBJ1-6,TRBV7-9,-,-,TGTGCCAGCACCCCGACGGGGGAAGGGTCACCCCTCCACTTT,CASTPTGEGSPLHF
TRBJ2-1,TRBV7-8,TRBD2,few,TGTGCCAGCAGCTTAGTGGGACTAGCGGGAGCTAGAACGTCAGAGCCGTACAATGAGCAGTTCTTC,CASSLVGLAGARTSEPYNEQFF
TRBJ1-1,TRBV3-1,-,many,TGTGCCAGCAGCCAAGGTCTGCGGTTTGAAGCTTTCTTT,CASSQGLRFEAFF
TRBJ1-5,TRBV27,-,many,TGTGCCAGCAGTTTATCGTACGGCAATCAGCCCCAGCATTTT,CASSLSYGNQPQHF
TRBJ2-7,TRBV2,-,-,TGTGCCAGCAATGAACAGGCAGGGGCGGCCTACGAGCAGTACTTC,CASNEQAGAAYEQYF
TRBJ2-7,TRBV7-9,-,many,TGTGCCAGCAGCTCCCTGGGCTCCTCCTACGAGCAGTACTTC,CASSSLGSSYEQYF
TRBJ2-5,TRBV28,TRBD2,many,TGTGCCAGCAGTGGGAGGGACTGGCAAGAGACCCAGTACTTC,CASSGRDWQETQYF
TRBJ1-5,TRBV28,TRBD1,-,TGTGCCAGCAGAGGATTCCCCGGGACAGGGAAAGTGCGCAATCAGCCCCAGCATTTT,CASRGFPGTGKVRNQPQHF
TRBJ1-4,TRBV24-1,TRBD1,-,TGTGCCACCAGTGACCTCGGACAGGGGAATAATGAAAAACTGTTTTTT,CATSDLGQGNNEKLFF
TRBJ1-1,TRBV2,-,many,TGTGCCAGCTCAAAAAGGGGGGCTGAAGCTTTCTTT,CASSKRGAEAFF
TRBJ2-7,TRBV6-1,TRBD2,-,TGTGCCAGCAGTGGTCAGACTAGCGGTTCAAACGAGCAGTACTTC,CASSGQTSGSNEQYF
TRBJ1-5,TRBV6-2/TRBV6-3,-,-,TGTGCCAGCAGTCGACGGGACGGCCCTTCTCAGCCCCAGCATTTT,CASSRRDGPSQPQHF
TRBJ2-7,TRBV19,-,many,TGTGCCAGTAGTATAGATCTGGCATCAGGGACCTACGAGCAGTACTTC,CASSIDLASGTYEQYF